The 18 T cell receptor beta chains listed next were all sequenced from one sample in a study of cytomegalovirus exposure and HLA in healthy donors. The primer mix had 60 Vbeta and 13 Jbeta primers. Measured with immunoSEQ multiplex PCR; TCRdb has only the in-frame clones, and not every one. The sample consists of fewer than 200,000 clones, roughly a tenth of them appearing once. The specimen was PBMCs. These TCRs come from a woman in her 30s in good health and CMV-seropositive.

This clone showed up just a few times. V is TRBV5-1 and J is TRBJ2-3; 12 bases match TRBD2. The CDR3 extends over 17 amino acids. Germline V lookup: CDR1 SGHRS, CDR2 YFSETQ. V dropped 1 base and J dropped 4; count of bases not matched to a gene: 7. The CDR3 coding sequence is TGCGCCAGCAGCTTGAGACTAGCGGGGGTGGTATCAGATACGCAGTATTTT. Protein sequence: CASSLRLAGVVSDTQYF.

This clone was seen only a few times. This sequence joins TRBV19 and TRBJ2-7; the D is unclear. Germline V gives CDR1 LNHDA, CDR2 SQIVND (reference sequence). CDR3 length: 13 residues. V shed 8 bases and J shed 2 bases, with 13 bases lying between them. The CDR3 sequence: CASSPGPAYEQYF. Written as DNA, the CDR3 is TGTGCCAGTTCTCCGGGTCCAGCCTACGAGCAGTACTTC.

V and J are TRBV19 and TRBJ2-7, with TRBD1 identical over 12 bases. J gave up 5 bases and V 2 bases, and 4 bases lay outside the gene matches. The germline V gene has CDR1 LNHDA and CDR2 SQIVND (reference sequence). This CDR3 has 15 amino acids. Written as DNA, the CDR3 is TGTGCCAGTAGTATAACGGGGACAGGGGGCAACGAGCAGTACTTC. Translated, it gives CASSITGTGGNEQYF. Full variable domain (remainder filled in from reference TRBV19 and TRBJ2-7): DGGITQSPKYLFRKEGQNVTLSCEQNLNHDAMYWYRQDPGQGLRLIYYSQIVNDFQKGDIAEGYSVSREKKESFPLTVTSAQKNPTAFYLCASSITGTGGNEQYFGPGTRLTVT.

The V and J genes are TRBV4-1 and TRBJ2-2; TRBD2 matches at 7 bases. The CDR3 runs to 17 residues. The V and J ends lost 0 bases and 2 bases, in that order; junction bases with no gene match: 6. The germline CDR1 and CDR2 sequences are MGHRA and YSYEKL. Written as DNA, the CDR3 is TGCGCCAGCAGCCAAGACGGCCTAGCGGTTAACACCGGGGAGCTGTTTTTT. This gives the protein CASSQDGLAVNTGELFF.

This clone turned up a few times. V gene TRBV11-1 combines with J gene TRBJ2-7, with 10 bases aligning to TRBD1. Germline CDR1 reads SGHAT; CDR2 reads FQDESV (reference sequence). J gave up 1 base and V 4 bases, and 4 bases lay outside the gene matches. This CDR3 has 15 amino acids. CDR3 sequence (DNA): TGTGCCAGCAGCTACCCGGGACAGGGGTCCTACGAGCAGTACTTC. As protein: CASSYPGQGSYEQYF.

In this sample, this clone turned up a few times. The chain employs TRBV10-3 and TRBJ2-3; 7 nucleotides align to TRBD2. The CDR3 is 14 residues long. V lost 6 bases to trimming and J lost 2 bases; unmatched junction nucleotides: 5. Per germline, CDR1 ENHRY and CDR2 SYGVKD. The CDR3 protein is CAIRGGNFTDTQYF. The CDR3 DNA reads as TGTGCCATCAGGGGGGGGAACTTCACAGATACGCAGTATTTT.

V usage is TRBV30 and J usage is TRBJ1-4, with D possibly being TRBD1 (5 bases). The length of the CDR3 is 11 residues. Germline loops: CDR1 GTSNPN, CDR2 SVGIG (reference sequence). The germline V and J ends were trimmed by 4 bases and 11 bases, with 11 bases remaining between them. This CDR3 reads CAWTLGLKLFF. The CDR3 DNA sequence: TGTGCCTGGACCTTGGGACTTAAACTGTTTTTT.

The V gene is TRBV5-1, the J gene TRBJ2-7; 7 nucleotides agree with TRBD2. Looked up from germline, CDR1 is SGHRS and CDR2 is YFSETQ. This CDR3 has 15 amino acids. After removal of 2 bases from V and 2 bases from J, the junction contained 7 bases not matched to a gene. CDR3 in amino acids: CASSFTSVGPYEQYF. The DNA for the CDR3 is TGCGCCAGCAGCTTCACTAGCGTCGGTCCCTACGAGCAGTACTTC.

The chain recombines TRBV29-1 with TRBJ2-2; 10 bases align to TRBD2. The CDR3 loop spans 16 amino acids. The germline V gene has CDR1 SQVTM and CDR2 ANQGSEA. Unmatched junction bases numbered 8, after V lost 4 bases and J lost 3 bases. CDR3 amino acids: CSVVLAGREDTGELFF. Here the CDR3 DNA reads TGCAGCGTTGTACTAGCGGGACGGGAGGACACCGGGGAGCTGTTTTTT.

The chain uses TRBV13 and TRBJ1-1; D not certain. Trimming pared 8 bases from V and 1 base from J, leaving 14 bases between. The germline V gene encodes CDR1 PRHDT and CDR2 FYEKMQ (reference sequence). CDR3 length: 14 amino acids. CDR3 sequence (DNA): TGTGCCAGCTCCAAAATCGGAGGGAACACTGAAGCTTTCTTT. It yields the protein CASSKIGGNTEAFF.

The CDR3: CARGARGLGEQYF. The CDR3 nucleotides are TGTGCCAGGGGGGCTAGGGGACTAGGCGAGCAGTACTTC. This chain connects TRBV6-1 to TRBJ2-7; TRBD2 agrees at 8 bases. After removal of 9 bases from V and 6 bases from J, the junction contained 10 bases not matched to a gene. The CDR3 loop spans 13 amino acids. Germline V lookup: CDR1 MNHNS, CDR2 SASEGT.

The chain is built from TRBV29-1 and TRBJ2-2; D is unclear. CDR3 length: 11 amino acids. Per germline, CDR1 SQVTM and CDR2 ANQGSEA. V lost 7 bases and J 8 bases, leaving 11 bases between the germline ends. Here the CDR3 reads CSALTGGELFF. The CDR3 DNA reads as TGCAGCGCTCTGACTGGGGGGGAGCTGTTTTTT.

The chain carries TRBV1 and TRBJ2-3; TRBD2, the D gene given by the table, was not confirmed from the DNA. TRBV1 is a documented pseudogene. The CDR3 runs 16 residues. CDR3 nucleotide sequence: TGCACCAGCAGCCTTAGGCTAGCGGGTAGCACAGATACGCAGTATTTT. Protein: CTSSLRLAGSTDTQYF.

A few counts support this clone. The chain combines TRBV4-1 with TRBJ2-1, with 8 bases aligning to TRBD2. V was clipped by 0 bases and J by 7 bases; unmatched bases: 11. Germline loops: CDR1 MGHRA, CDR2 YSYEKL. This CDR3 spans 17 amino acids. The CDR3 loop is CASSQDPEAGVLNEQFF. DNA of the CDR3: TGCGCCAGCAGCCAAGATCCCGAAGCGGGAGTTCTTAATGAGCAGTTCTTC.

The table lists this clone with a few counts. V and J are TRBV6-6 and TRBJ1-5; 9 nucleotides agree with TRBD1. This CDR3 is built from 14 residues. J lost 4 bases, V lost 5 bases, and 3 bases had no gene match. Germline CDR1 MNHNY, CDR2 SVGAGI (reference sequence). The CDR3 is CASSPGQGNQPQHF. Here the CDR3 DNA reads TGTGCCAGCAGTCCGGGACAGGGTAATCAGCCCCAGCATTTT.

This clone came up a few times. The chain is built from TRBV2 and TRBJ2-1; a possible D gene is TRBD1 (6 bases). V lost 4 bases and J 2 bases, leaving 12 bases between the germline ends. This CDR3 spans 15 amino acids. The germline gives CDR1 SNHLY, CDR2 FYNNEI. The CDR3 is CASSAQGTTYNEQFF. The CDR3 DNA sequence: TGTGCCAGCAGTGCGCAGGGGACGACCTACAATGAGCAGTTCTTC.

The gene calls are TRBV15 and TRBJ1-4, with D unresolved. The CDR3 covers 15 residues. The V end was cut by 0 bases, the J end by 10 bases, with 15 bases between. The germline V gene encodes CDR1 LNHNV and CDR2 YYDKDF (reference sequence). CDR3 amino acids: CATSREKAGWGKLFF. The CDR3 nucleotides read TGTGCCACCAGCAGAGAGAAGGCGGGGTGGGGAAAACTGTTTTTT.

V and J are TRBV29-1 and TRBJ2-2; TRBD2 matches at 7 bases. The CDR3 sequence is 14 residues long. Germline V gene lookup returns CDR1 SQVTM and CDR2 ANQGSEA. Trimming removed 4 bases from V and 1 base from J; junction bases left unmatched: 3. In DNA, the CDR3 is TGCAGCGTTGTAACGGGAGGGAACACCGGGGAGCTGTTTTTT. It yields the protein CSVVTGGNTGELFF.